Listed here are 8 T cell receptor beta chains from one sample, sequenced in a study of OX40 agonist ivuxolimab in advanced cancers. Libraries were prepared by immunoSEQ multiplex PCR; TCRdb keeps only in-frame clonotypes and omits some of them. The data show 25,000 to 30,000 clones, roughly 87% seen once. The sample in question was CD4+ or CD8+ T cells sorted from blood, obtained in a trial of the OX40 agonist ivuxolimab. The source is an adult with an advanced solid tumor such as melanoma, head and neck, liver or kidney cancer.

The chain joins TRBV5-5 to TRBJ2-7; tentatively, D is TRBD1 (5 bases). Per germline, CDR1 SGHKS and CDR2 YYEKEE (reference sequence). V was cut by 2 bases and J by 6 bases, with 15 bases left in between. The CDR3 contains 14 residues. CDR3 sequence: CASSFGAASGEQYF. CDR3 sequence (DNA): TGTGCCAGCAGCTTTGGGGCGGCCTCCGGCGAGCAGTACTTC. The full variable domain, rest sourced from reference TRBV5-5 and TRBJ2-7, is DAGVTQSPTHLIKTRGQQVTLRCSPISGHKSVSWYQQVLGQGPQFIFQYYEKEERGRGNFPDRFSARQFPNYSSELNVNALLLGDSALYLCASSFGAASGEQYFGPGTRLTVT.

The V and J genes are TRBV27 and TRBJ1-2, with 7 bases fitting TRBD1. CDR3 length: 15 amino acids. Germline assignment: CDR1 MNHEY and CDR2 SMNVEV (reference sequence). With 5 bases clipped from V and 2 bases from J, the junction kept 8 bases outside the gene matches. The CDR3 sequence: CASSPRDSINYGYTF. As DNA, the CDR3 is TGTGCCAGCAGTCCCCGGGACAGTATAAACTATGGCTACACCTTC.

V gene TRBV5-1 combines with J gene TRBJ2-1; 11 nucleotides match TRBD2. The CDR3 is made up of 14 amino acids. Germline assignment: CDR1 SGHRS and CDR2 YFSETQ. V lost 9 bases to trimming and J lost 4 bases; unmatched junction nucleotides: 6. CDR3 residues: CATAGTSGYNEQFF. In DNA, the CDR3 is TGCGCCACCGCCGGGACTAGCGGTTACAATGAGCAGTTCTTC.

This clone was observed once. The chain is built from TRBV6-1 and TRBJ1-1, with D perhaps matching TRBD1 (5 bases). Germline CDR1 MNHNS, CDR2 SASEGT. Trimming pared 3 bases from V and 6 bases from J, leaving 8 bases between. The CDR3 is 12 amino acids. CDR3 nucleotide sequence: TGTGCCAGCAGTGATCAGGGCGCTGAAGCTTTCTTT. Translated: CASSDQGAEAFF.

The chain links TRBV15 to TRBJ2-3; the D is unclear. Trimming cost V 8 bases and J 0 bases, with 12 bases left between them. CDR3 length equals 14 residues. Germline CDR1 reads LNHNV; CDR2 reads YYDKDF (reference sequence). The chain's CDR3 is CATCEITSTDTQYF. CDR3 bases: TGTGCCACCTGCGAAATAACTAGCACAGATACGCAGTATTTT.

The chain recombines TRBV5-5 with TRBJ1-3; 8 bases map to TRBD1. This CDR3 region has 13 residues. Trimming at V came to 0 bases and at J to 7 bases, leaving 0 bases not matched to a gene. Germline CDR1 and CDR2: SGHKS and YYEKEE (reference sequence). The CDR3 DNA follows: TGTGCCAGCAGCTTGGACAGGGGGAACACCATATATTTT. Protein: CASSLDRGNTIYF.

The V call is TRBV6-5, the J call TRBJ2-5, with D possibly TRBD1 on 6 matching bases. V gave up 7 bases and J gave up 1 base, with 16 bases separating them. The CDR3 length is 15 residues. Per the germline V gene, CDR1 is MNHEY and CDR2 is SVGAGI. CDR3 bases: TGTGCCAGCACGGACGGGACAAACTTCCAAGAGACCCAGTACTTC. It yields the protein CASTDGTNFQETQYF.

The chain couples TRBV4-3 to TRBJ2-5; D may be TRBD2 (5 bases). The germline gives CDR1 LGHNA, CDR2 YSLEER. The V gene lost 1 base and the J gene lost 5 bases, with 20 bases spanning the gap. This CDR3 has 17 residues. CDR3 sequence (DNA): TGCGCCAGCAGCCAAGGACTCTTCGTCGGGGTAGGGGAGACCCAGTACTTC. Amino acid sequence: CASSQGLFVGVGETQYF.